The TCR beta chain described here comes from a study of CD8+CD57+ T cells in acquired aplastic anemia. After removal of 9 bases from V and 2 bases from J, the junction contained 6 bases not matched to a gene. Germline CDR1 reads SNHLY; CDR2 reads FYNNEI. The length of the CDR3 is 13 residues. This clonotype was seen more than once but under ten times. Researchers used genomic DNA as the template to profile TCR beta VDJ and CDR3. TCRdb reprocessed the reads via MiXCR and lists one record per CDR3 protein. Seen here are about 120,000 distinct CDR3 sequences, 50% to 60% observed once, and the top ten hold 25% to 35%. Patients who underwent sequencing had shown CD8+CD57+ cell expansion by flow cytometry.

The chain has TRBV2 and TRBJ2-5; 7 bases are shared with TRBD1. Sequencing was performed on sorted CD4+, CD8+, or CD8+CD57+ T cells (not recorded which) from PBMCs. This sequence originates from a human donor with aplastic anemia. The CDR3: CASKTGRQETQYF. The CDR3 coding sequence is TGTGCCAGTAAGACAGGGAGACAAGAGACCCAGTACTTC.